What follows are 21 T cell receptor beta chains derived from one specimen sequenced in a study of T cell responses to AZD1222 COVID-19 vaccine. Sequencing used immunoSEQ multiplex PCR; TCRdb keeps in-frame clones, though not all of them. Of over 100,000 clones in the sample, roughly 90% were seen once. The sample consisted of peripheral blood, taken on day 0 of AZD1222 vaccination. The source is an adult in good health.

The J gene is TRBJ2-1, the V gene TRBV7-3; D perhaps matches TRBD1 (7 bases). Trimming took 2 bases from V and 2 from J, leaving 10 bases between them. The germline V gene has CDR1 SGHTA and CDR2 FQGTGA. There are 15 residues in the CDR3. Here the CDR3 DNA reads TGTGCCAGCAGCTTACAGGGGGGTACCTACAATGAGCAGTTCTTC. Translating gives CASSLQGGTYNEQFF.

This clone was recorded only once. The chain has TRBV5-6 and TRBJ1-1; D call uncertain. There are 13 residues in the CDR3. V lost 5 bases and J 5 bases, leaving 13 bases between the germline ends. Germline CDR1 reads SGHDT; CDR2 reads YYEEEE. The CDR3: CASSFTPRTEAFF. As DNA, the CDR3 is TGTGCCAGCAGTTTTACCCCGCGGACTGAAGCTTTCTTT.

The chain employs TRBV7-9 and TRBJ1-1; the D gene is possibly TRBD1 (6 bases). From germline, CDR1 is SEHNR and CDR2 FQNEAQ (reference sequence). V lost 1 base to trimming and J lost 6 bases, with 18 bases between them. The CDR3 length is 16 residues. In nucleotides, the CDR3 is TGTGCCAGCAGCTTAGGGTTGAACAGGGCGATCGCTGAAGCTTTCTTT. It is translated as CASSLGLNRAIAEAFF.

V gene TRBV29-1 combines with J gene TRBJ2-5; D is perhaps TRBD1 or TRBD2 (5 bases each). Germline-derived CDR1 and CDR2 are SQVTM and ANQGSEA. V lost 6 bases and J 4 bases, leaving 18 bases between the germline ends. This CDR3 region has 14 residues. The DNA for the CDR3 is TGCAGCGTCCGGGGCCTTACGGGGCGAGAGACCCAGTACTTC. Its translation: CSVRGLTGRETQYF.

The rearrangement joins TRBV7-9 to TRBJ1-2, with a weak D call TRBD1 (5 bases). The CDR3 loop spans 15 amino acids. V gave up 3 bases and J gave up 6 bases, with 17 bases separating them. Germline V CDR1 and CDR2: SEHNR, FQNEAQ (reference sequence). CDR3: CASSFTGQAGDGYTF. As DNA, the CDR3 is TGTGCCAGCAGCTTTACAGGCCAAGCTGGCGATGGCTACACCTTC.

This chain uses TRBV30 with TRBJ1-6; 8 bases line up with TRBD1. The CDR3 runs 13 residues. Germline-derived CDR1 and CDR2 are GTSNPN and SVGIG (reference sequence). J lost 7 bases, V lost 3 bases, and 2 bases had no gene match. CDR3 protein: CAWRTGDNSPLHF. The CDR3 DNA reads as TGTGCCTGGAGGACAGGGGACAATTCACCCCTCCACTTT. Combining the CDR3 with reference TRBV30 and TRBJ1-6 gives the whole variable domain SQTIHQWPATLVQPVGSPLSLECTVEGTSNPNLYWYRQAAGRGLQLLFYSVGIGQISSEVPQNLSASRPQDRQFILSSKKLLLSDSGFYLCAWRTGDNSPLHFGNGTRLTVT.

The chain joins TRBV9 to TRBJ2-7; 10 nucleotides agree with TRBD2. Germline V CDR1 and CDR2: SGDLS, YYNGEE. Trimming at V came to 2 bases and at J to 2 bases, leaving 4 bases not matched to a gene. This CDR3 is 15 amino acids long. CDR3 DNA: TGTGCCAGCAGCGTGTTAGCGGGGGGCGCCTACGAGCAGTACTTC. Its protein product is CASSVLAGGAYEQYF.

The chain combines TRBV2 with TRBJ2-5; a weak D match, TRBD2 (6 bases). V was pared by 4 bases and J by 5 bases, with 14 bases between. Germline V lookup: CDR1 SNHLY, CDR2 FYNNEI. This CDR3 comprises 14 residues. The CDR3 region has the DNA TGTGCCAGCAGTGGGCGGGGCAGGTCCGAGACCCAGTACTTC. Translation: CASSGRGRSETQYF. The variable domain in full, completed from reference TRBV2 and TRBJ2-5, reads EPEVTQTPSHQVTQMGQEVILRCVPISNHLYFYWYRQILGQKVEFLVSFYNNEISEKSEIFDDQFSVERPDGSNFTLKIRSTKLEDSAMYFCASSGRGRSETQYFGPGTRLLVL.

The chain recombines TRBV28 with TRBJ2-5, with D tentatively TRBD1 (7 bases). CDR3 size: 16 residues. The V gene lost 2 bases and the J gene lost 5 bases, with 18 bases spanning the gap. Germline values: CDR1 MDHEN, CDR2 SYDVKM. The CDR3 nucleotides are TGTGCCAGCAGTTTAAGGTACAGGGGAGGTTGGGAGACCCAGTACTTC. Amino acids: CASSLRYRGGWETQYF.

The rearrangement joins TRBV12-5 to TRBJ1-2, with D uncertain. In germline, CDR1 is LGHNT, CDR2 FRNRAP. CDR3 length equals 17 residues. Trimming took 2 bases from V and 3 from J, leaving 19 bases between them. This chain's CDR3 is CASGLKNGRSADYGYTF. DNA of the CDR3: TGTGCTAGTGGTTTGAAAAACGGACGGTCTGCTGACTATGGCTACACCTTC.

The chain uses TRBV27 and TRBJ1-2; D ambiguous. Trimming took off 3 bases at V and 4 bases at J, with 9 bases between the two ends. CDR3 size: 13 residues. CDR1 MNHEY and CDR2 SMNVEV come from the germline V gene (reference sequence). The CDR3 nucleotides are TGTGCCAGCAGTTTTGGCAATAGCTATGGCTACACCTTC. Translating gives CASSFGNSYGYTF.

This clone showed up just a few times. The gene calls are TRBV6-5 and TRBJ2-7, with TRBD1 matching over 8 bases. With 5 bases clipped from V and 2 bases from J, the junction kept 5 bases outside the gene matches. The CDR3 is made up of 14 amino acids. Germline V gene sequence: CDR1 MNHEY, CDR2 SVGAGI. Here the CDR3 reads CASSPRTGPYEQYF. CDR3 sequence (DNA): TGTGCCAGCAGTCCTCGGACAGGGCCCTACGAGCAGTACTTC.

This chain connects TRBV4-1 to TRBJ2-3; D not resolved. The V gene lost 2 bases and the J gene lost 0 bases, with 12 bases spanning the gap. Germline V gene lookup returns CDR1 MGHRA and CDR2 YSYEKL. This CDR3 is built from 16 residues. The CDR3 DNA reads TGCGCCAGCAGCCAAAAGAACAGCCTTAGCACAGATACGCAGTATTTT. Translation: CASSQKNSLSTDTQYF.

The chain has TRBV3-1 (or the pseudogene TRBV3-2) and TRBJ2-7; D might be TRBD1 (5 bases). Deletions cut 0 bases from V and 1 base from J, with 13 bases between. The CDR3 contains 16 residues. From germline, CDR1 is LGHDT and CDR2 YNNKEL (reference sequence). CDR3 protein: CASSQDVVGASYEQYF. The CDR3 DNA reads TGTGCCAGCAGCCAAGATGTCGTAGGGGCATCCTACGAGCAGTACTTC.

The V gene is TRBV6-1, the J gene TRBJ2-4, with D perhaps assigned TRBD1 or TRBD2 (6 bases each). Germline CDR1 is MNHNS and CDR2 is SASEGT. The CDR3 extends over 16 amino acids. Trimming took 4 bases from V and 6 from J, leaving 19 bases between them. CDR3 sequence: CASSGGTSSSVNIQYF. As DNA, the CDR3 is TGTGCCAGCAGTGGCGGGACAAGTTCGTCGGTAAACATTCAGTACTTC.

This chain uses TRBV30 with TRBJ1-5, with 9 bases that match TRBD1. CDR3 length equals 15 residues. Looked up from germline, CDR1 is GTSNPN and CDR2 is SVGIG (reference sequence). V gave up 7 bases and J gave up 2 bases; unmatched junction bases: 9. The DNA of the CDR3 is TGTGCCTTGGACAGGGGACCGAAGGGCAATCAGCCCCAGCATTTT. The encoded protein is CALDRGPKGNQPQHF. The complete variable domain, with remaining parts taken from reference TRBV30 and TRBJ1-5, reads SQTIHQWPATLVQPVGSPLSLECTVEGTSNPNLYWYRQAAGRGLQLLFYSVGIGQISSEVPQNLSASRPQDRQFILSSKKLLLSDSGFYLCALDRGPKGNQPQHFGDGTRLSIL.

The chain employs TRBV16 and TRBJ2-5; unclear D gene. The CDR3 is 16 residues long. Germline lookup yields CDR1 KGHSY and CDR2 FQNENV. V lost 0 bases and J 3 bases, leaving 14 bases between the germline ends. Here the CDR3 DNA reads TGTGCCAGCAGCCAATCGTTCAGCGAGGCAGAAGAGACCCAGTACTTC. The encoded protein is CASSQSFSEAEETQYF.

V gene TRBV6-4 combines with J gene TRBJ1-2, with a weak D call TRBD1 (5 bases). CDR3 length equals 14 residues. V was clipped by 4 bases and J by 7 bases, with 16 bases between them. In germline, CDR1 is MRHNA, CDR2 SNTAGT. The CDR3 loop is CASSVDLGDFGYTF. The CDR3 DNA reads as TGTGCCAGCAGTGTCGATCTAGGGGATTTTGGCTACACCTTC.

The chain uses TRBV6-5 and TRBJ2-1, with D unresolved. The V gene's germline CDR1 is MNHEY and CDR2 SVGAGI. V was clipped by 5 bases and J by 8 bases, with 10 bases between them. The CDR3 has 12 residues. The CDR3 sequence: CASSTRGYEQFF. CDR3 bases: TGTGCCAGCAGTACCCGAGGCTATGAGCAGTTCTTC.

The V gene is TRBV9, the J gene TRBJ2-3, with D unresolved. V lost 0 bases, J lost 7 bases, and 12 bases lay in between. The CDR3 extends over 14 amino acids. Germline V lookup: CDR1 SGDLS, CDR2 YYNGEE. The CDR3, as DNA: TGTGCCAGCAGCGTAGAAGGTTTAAGCAATACGCAGTATTTT. It is translated as CASSVEGLSNTQYF. The full variable domain, in which reference TRBV9 and TRBJ2-3 provide the parts outside the CDR3, is DSGVTQTPKHLITATGQRVTLRCSPRSGDLSVYWYQQSLDQGLQFLIQYYNGEERAKGNILERFSAQQFPDLHSELNLSSLELGDSALYFCASSVEGLSNTQYFGPGTRLTVL.

The chain joins TRBV3-1 (or the pseudogene TRBV3-2) to TRBJ2-7; 10 nucleotides match TRBD2. From germline, CDR1 is LGHDT and CDR2 YNNKEL (reference sequence). The J segment lost 2 bases and the V segment lost 4 bases, leaving 5 bases of the junction unmatched. The CDR3 loop spans 15 amino acids. CDR3 region: CASSPRSGGAYEQYF. As DNA, the CDR3 is TGTGCCAGCAGCCCTAGGAGCGGGGGGGCCTACGAGCAGTACTTC.